In its sample, the clone carrying this T cell receptor (beta chain) was seen a few times. As yet, its antigen is unknown. Researchers prepared the TCRbeta library using unique molecular identifiers, the study reports. TCRdb re-analysed the PCR reads in MiXCR, keeping a single row per CDR3 protein. The data show 450,000 to 550,000 distinct CDR3 sequences, with roughly 11% seen just once and roughly 15% held by the top ten. The source of the sample is a study of T-cell reconstitution after alpha-beta-depleted transplantation in children. Regarding the study as a whole: The main origin of T-cell counts and diversity one year after transplant was newly produced T cells. The study traced high day-60 TCRbeta diversity in some patients to surviving recipient T cells and thymic progenitors. Alpha-beta T cells about two months after transplant reportedly derived from several hundred expanded graft clones.

Sequencing was performed on PBMCs, mostly from graft donor cells, taken 180 days after TCRalphabeta/CD19-depleted stem cell transplant. The TCR was taken from a female patient aged 2-9 years who had a stem cell transplant for aplastic anemia, so the T cells may come from the graft donor.

The CDR3 sequence is CASKRTRQTDTQYF. The CDR3 bases are TGTGCCAGCAAGCGGACACGACAAACAGATACGCAGTATTTT. The genes are TRBV12-3 or TRBV12-4 and TRBJ2-3; D may be TRBD1 or TRBD2 (5 bases each). Trimming stripped 7 bases from V and 3 bases from J, with 14 bases between. The CDR3 is 14 residues long.